What follows describes a single TCR beta chain. Its antigen remains unidentified. The data belong to a study of T cells after yellow fever vaccination. Whole-study results and caveats: Repertoires obtained by FACS sorting could include abundant clonotypes that entered as contaminants from the bulk population.

V was clipped by 1 base and J by 0 bases, with 13 bases between them. Germline loops: CDR1 SGHTA, CDR2 FQGNSA. The CDR3 runs to 16 residues. TCRdb used MiXCR to reprocess the 5' RACE reads, holding one entry per CDR3 protein. This sample carries approximately 610,000 distinct CDR3 sequences, 17% of them seen once, and the ten largest clones take 17%. This rearrangement joins TRBV7-2 to TRBJ2-7; D tentatively reads TRBD1 or TRBD2 (6 bases each). Here the sequenced sample was PBMCs, taken about 5 days after the first yellow fever vaccination. The TCR originated in a man between 18 and 29 years old who received the YFV17D yellow fever vaccine. The CDR3 spells CASSLEPGGLSYEQYF. The CDR3 nucleotides read TGTGCCAGCAGCTTAGAACCCGGGGGCCTCTCCTACGAGCAGTACTTC.